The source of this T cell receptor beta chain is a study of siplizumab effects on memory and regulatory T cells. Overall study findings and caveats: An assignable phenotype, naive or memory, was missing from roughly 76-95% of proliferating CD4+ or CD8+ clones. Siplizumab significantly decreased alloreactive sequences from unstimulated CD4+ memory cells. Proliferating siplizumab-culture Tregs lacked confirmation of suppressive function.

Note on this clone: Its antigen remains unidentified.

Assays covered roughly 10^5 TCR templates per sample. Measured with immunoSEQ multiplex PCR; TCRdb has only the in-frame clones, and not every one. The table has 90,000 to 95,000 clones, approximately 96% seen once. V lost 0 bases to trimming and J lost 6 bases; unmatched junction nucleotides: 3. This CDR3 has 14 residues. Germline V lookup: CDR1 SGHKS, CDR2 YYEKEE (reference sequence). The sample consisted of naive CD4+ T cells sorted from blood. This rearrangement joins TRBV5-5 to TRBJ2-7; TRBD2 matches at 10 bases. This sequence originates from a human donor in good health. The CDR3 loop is CASSLDQRGGEQYF. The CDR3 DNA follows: TGTGCCAGCAGCTTGGATCAGCGGGGGGGCGAGCAGTACTTC.